This is a list of T cell receptor beta chains from one sample in a study of shared clonotypes between healthy human individuals. Sequencing used immunoSEQ multiplex PCR; TCRdb keeps in-frame clones, though not all of them. This table has nearly 750,000 clones, approximately 72% appearing once. Specimen: memory CD4+ T cells sorted from blood. The receptors originated from a woman aged 25 to 39 in good health. The CDR3 runs from the conserved cysteine through the conserved F or W. A D gene is named only where the DNA matches it firmly. The size entry is marked missing in some rows and otherwise reads once, few, many or a size class.

>TRBJ2-3|TRBD2|few|TRBV10-1
TGCGCCAGCAGTGAGCGATGGACTAGCGGGAGCGCAGATACGCAGTATTTT
CASSERWTSGSADTQYF
>TRBJ2-1|TRBD2|.|TRBV28
TGTGCCAGCAGTTCTGTAGCGGGAGGGCCTAACAATGAGCAGTTCTTC
CASSSVAGGPNNEQFF
>TRBJ2-5|.|many|TRBV18
TGTGCCAGCTCATCCAAACGGGAGACCCAGTACTTC
CASSSKRETQYF
>TRBJ1-2|TRBD1|.|TRBV19
TGTGCCAGTAGTATACCGACAGGGGCCTATGGCTACACCTTC
CASSIPTGAYGYTF
>TRBJ2-1|.|.|TRBV2
TGTGCCAGCGGACAAACCATTTACAATGAGCAGTTCTTC
CASGQTIYNEQFF
>TRBJ2-7|TRBD1|.|TRBV11-3
TGTGCCAGCAGCTCAATCCTGACAGGGGGTACCTACGAGCAGTACTTC
CASSSILTGGTYEQYF
>TRBJ1-1|.|.|TRBV29-1
TGCAGCGTTGATGTGGAGATCCTGAGCACTGAAGCTTTCTTT
CSVDVEILSTEAFF
>TRBJ1-3|.|.|TRBV7-2
TGTGCCAGCAGCTTAGCAGGGGGTGGAAACACCATATATTTT
CASSLAGGGNTIYF
>TRBJ2-2|.|.|TRBV15
TGTGCCACCAGCAGAGAAAGTAACACCGGGGAGCTGTTTTTT
CATSRESNTGELFF
>TRBJ1-1|TRBD1|.|TRBV2
TGTGCCAGCAGTCGACAGGGGCATACTGAAGCTTTCTTT
CASSRQGHTEAFF
>TRBJ1-3|.|once|TRBV5-8
TGTGCCAGCAGCTGGGGCGGCGTCTCTGGAAACACCATATATTTT
CASSWGGVSGNTIYF
>TRBJ1-2|TRBD1|.|TRBV27
TGTGCCAGCAGTCCTCAGGGGGATTCCTATGGCTACACCTTC
CASSPQGDSYGYTF
>TRBJ2-3|.|.|TRBV29-1
TGCAGCGTTGAATATCCCTGGGACTCCCAAGGTACGCAGTATTTT
CSVEYPWDSQGTQYF
>TRBJ2-6|.|.|TRBV7-9
TGTGCCAGCAGCTTAACCATCAGCTCTGGGGCCAACGTCCTGACTTTC
CASSLTISSGANVLTF
>TRBJ2-7|.|.|TRBV4-1
TGCGCCAGCAGCCAAGATGAGGGACCACCCCTAAATAGGCAGTACTTC
CASSQDEGPPLNRQYF
>TRBJ2-3|.|.|TRBV28
TGTGCCAGCAGCCCCCGGACCAGAAGCACAGATACGCAGTATTTT
CASSPRTRSTDTQYF
>TRBJ1-5|.|.|TRBV18
TGTGCCAGCTCACGGGATAACGGTTATCAGCCCCAGCATTTT
CASSRDNGYQPQHF
>TRBJ2-1|.|once|TRBV25-1
TGTGCCAGCAGTGGAAGAGCCCCGAATGAGCAGTTCTTC
CASSGRAPNEQFF
>TRBJ2-1|TRBD2|few|TRBV5-1
TGCGCCAGCAGCTTGGGTGACTTGTGGAACGGGAGGGAGGGGGAGCAGTTCTTC
CASSLGDLWNGREGEQFF
>TRBJ1-2|TRBD1|many|TRBV9
TGTGCCAGCAGCGCGGAGCTGGGACAGGGGAGAGGCTATGGCTACACCTTC
CASSAELGQGRGYGYTF
>TRBJ1-2|TRBD1|.|TRBV6-5
TGTGCCAGCAGTTACACAGGGGGCAACTATGGCTACACCTTC
CASSYTGGNYGYTF
>TRBJ1-5|.|.|TRBV19
TGTGCCAGTAGTATACAGGGCGGGGGCCCACTGCATTTT
CASSIQGGGPLHF
>TRBJ2-1|TRBD2|.|TRBV7-3
TGTGCCAGCAGCCTTTCTAGCGGGTTATACAATGAGCAGTTCTTC
CASSLSSGLYNEQFF
>TRBJ1-2|.|.|TRBV5-5
TGTGCCAGCAGCTTGGGAGGGTACTCATATTATGGCTACACCTTC
CASSLGGYSYYGYTF
>TRBJ1-1|TRBD1|.|TRBV5-1
TGCGCCAGCAGCCCGGGACAGCCGTTTGCTGAAGCTTTCTTT
CASSPGQPFAEAFF